A selection of T cell receptor beta chains follows, all from one sample in a study of beta chain features in type 1 diabetes. Sequencing was performed with immunoSEQ multiplex PCR; in TCRdb, only in-frame clones are kept and a portion is missing. Of 300,000 to 450,000 clones in the sample, roughly a tenth were seen once. The sequenced sample consisted of central memory CD4+ T cells from blood. These receptors were taken from a man in his thirties or forties with type 1 diabetes. CDR3s leave out the opening cysteine and the closing phenylalanine or tryptophan. Size tells how often a clone was seen (once, few, many) or the class of an expanded clone, and some rows leave it out.

TRBJ2-4,TRBV28,13,few,ASSLYGKGSNIQY
TRBJ2-3,TRBV19,13,few,ASSIDGQFTDTQY
TRBJ2-1,TRBV18,13,.,ASSLAVGSYNEQF
TRBJ2-3,TRBV6-5,13,.,ASSYRPTATDTQY
TRBJ1-5,TRBV19,14,few,ASSIFGALGNQPQH
TRBJ2-5,TRBV7-2,12,few,ASNLQGGAETQY
TRBJ1-1,TRBV20-1,8,many,SARNPMGF
TRBJ2-1,TRBV5-1,9,few,ASSLKEEQF
TRBJ2-1,TRBV6-4,14,.,ASSRNRGAGYNEQF
TRBJ2-5,TRBV30,14,.,AWSVQGQRIQETQY
TRBJ2-1,TRBV28,10,.,ASRSDSNEQF
TRBJ1-1,TRBV2,11,.,ASSEADNSEAF
TRBJ2-1,TRBV7-8,13,few,ASSLQALAYNEQF
TRBJ1-1,TRBV18,11,.,SSSVGGNTEAF
TRBJ2-7,TRBV29-1,10,.,SVATGIYEQY
TRBJ2-1,TRBV18,14,few,ASSPSGRAAYNEQF
TRBJ1-3,TRBV5-1,16,.,ASSSTTGATSSGNTIY
TRBJ2-3,TRBV7-8,10,few,ASSLYTDTQY
TRBJ2-3,TRBV28,11,few,ASSTQPTDTQY
TRBJ2-1,TRBV29-1,10,few,SVSRSYNEQF
TRBJ1-4,TRBV6-6,10,.,ASMDRNEKLF
TRBJ1-6,TRBV7-9,12,few,ASSQGTGNSPLH
TRBJ1-2,TRBV28,13,few,ASSSSRDVNYGYT
TRBJ2-1,TRBV7-9,11,many,ASSRELYNEQF